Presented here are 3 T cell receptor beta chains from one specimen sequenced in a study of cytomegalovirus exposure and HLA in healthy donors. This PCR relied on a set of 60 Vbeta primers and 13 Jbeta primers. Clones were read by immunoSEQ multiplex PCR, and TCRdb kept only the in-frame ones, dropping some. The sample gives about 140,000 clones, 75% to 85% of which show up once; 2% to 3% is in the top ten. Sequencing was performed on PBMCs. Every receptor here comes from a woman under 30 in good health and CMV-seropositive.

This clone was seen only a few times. In nucleotides, the CDR3 is TGCAGCGTTGAGATAAGGGGTGAGCAGTTCTTC. Translating gives CSVEIRGEQFF. The genes are TRBV29-1 and TRBJ2-1; TRBD1 is a possible D gene (5 bases). This CDR3 has 11 amino acids. V gave up 3 bases and J gave up 9 bases, with 9 bases separating them. Germline CDR1 SQVTM, CDR2 ANQGSEA.

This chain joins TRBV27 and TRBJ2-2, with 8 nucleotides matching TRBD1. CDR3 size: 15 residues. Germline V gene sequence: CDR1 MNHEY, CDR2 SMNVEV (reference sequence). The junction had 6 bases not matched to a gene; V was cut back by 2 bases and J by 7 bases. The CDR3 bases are TGTGCCAGCAGTTTAAGCTCAGGGGGCCACGGGGAGCTGTTTTTT. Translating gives CASSLSSGGHGELFF.

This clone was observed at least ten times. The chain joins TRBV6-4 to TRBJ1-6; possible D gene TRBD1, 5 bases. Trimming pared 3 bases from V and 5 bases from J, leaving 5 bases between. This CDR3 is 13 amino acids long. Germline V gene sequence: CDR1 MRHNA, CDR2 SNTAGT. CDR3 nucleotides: TGTGCCAGCAGTGAGACAGATAATTCACCCCTCCACTTT. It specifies CASSETDNSPLHF.